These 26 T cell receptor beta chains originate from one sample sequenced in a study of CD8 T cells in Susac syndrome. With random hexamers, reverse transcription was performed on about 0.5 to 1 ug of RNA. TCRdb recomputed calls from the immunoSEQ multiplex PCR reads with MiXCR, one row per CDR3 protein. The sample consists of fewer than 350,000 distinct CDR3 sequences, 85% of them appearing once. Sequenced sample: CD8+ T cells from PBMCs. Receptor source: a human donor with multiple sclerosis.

The CDR3 sequence is CSVELAGGLNYEQYF. DNA for the CDR3: TGCAGCGTTGAGTTAGCGGGGGGACTAAACTACGAGCAGTACTTC. The gene calls are TRBV29-1 and TRBJ2-7, with 10 nucleotides matching TRBD2. This CDR3 region has 15 residues. J gave up 3 bases and V 3 bases, and 8 bases lay outside the gene matches. Germline V gene lookup returns CDR1 SQVTM and CDR2 ANQGSEA.

CDR3 DNA sequence: TGTGCCAGCAACAAACCGGGACTAGCGTACGACGAGCAGTACTTC. Its protein is CASNKPGLAYDEQYF. The V call is TRBV2, the J call TRBJ2-7; 10 bases map to TRBD2. The length of the CDR3 is 15 residues. Germline V CDR1 and CDR2: SNHLY, FYNNEI. V gave up 7 bases and J gave up 5 bases; unmatched junction bases: 11.

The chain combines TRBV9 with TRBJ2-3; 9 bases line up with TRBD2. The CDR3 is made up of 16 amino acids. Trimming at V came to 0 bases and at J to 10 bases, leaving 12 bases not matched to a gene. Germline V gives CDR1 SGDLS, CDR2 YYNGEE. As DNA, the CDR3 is TGTGCCAGCAGCGTAGGTGTTGATAGCGGGAGCTTGGCGCAGTATTTT. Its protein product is CASSVGVDSGSLAQYF.

The chain's CDR3 is CASSALAAGLDQPQHF. The CDR3 bases are TGTGCCAGCAGTGCCCTTGCGGCAGGACTGGATCAGCCCCAGCATTTT. This chain joins TRBV2 and TRBJ1-5; no firm D call. The V end was cut by 4 bases, the J end by 5 bases, with 18 bases between. Per germline, CDR1 SNHLY and CDR2 FYNNEI. This CDR3 contains 16 residues.

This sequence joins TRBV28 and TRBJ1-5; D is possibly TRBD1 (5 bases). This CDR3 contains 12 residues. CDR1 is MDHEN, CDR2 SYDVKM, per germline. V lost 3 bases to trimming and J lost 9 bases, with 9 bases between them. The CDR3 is CASSFRGPPQHF. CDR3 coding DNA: TGTGCCAGCAGTTTCCGGGGCCCGCCCCAGCATTTT.

The CDR3 loop reads CASSLALAGGSWEQYF. The CDR3 DNA reads TGTGCCAGCAGCTTAGCGCTAGCGGGAGGCTCTTGGGAGCAGTACTTC. The chain uses TRBV7-9 and TRBJ2-7, with TRBD2 matching over 11 bases. There are 16 residues in the CDR3. With V trimmed by 0 bases and J by 7 bases, 8 bases remained unmatched. CDR1 is SEHNR and CDR2 is FQNEAQ in the germline V gene (reference sequence).

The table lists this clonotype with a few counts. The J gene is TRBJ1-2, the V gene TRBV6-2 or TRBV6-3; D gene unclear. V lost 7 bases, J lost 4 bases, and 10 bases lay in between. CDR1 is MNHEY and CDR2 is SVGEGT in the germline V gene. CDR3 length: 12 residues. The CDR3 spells CASTLNTYGYTF. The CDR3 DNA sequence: TGTGCCAGCACCTTAAACACCTATGGCTACACCTTC.

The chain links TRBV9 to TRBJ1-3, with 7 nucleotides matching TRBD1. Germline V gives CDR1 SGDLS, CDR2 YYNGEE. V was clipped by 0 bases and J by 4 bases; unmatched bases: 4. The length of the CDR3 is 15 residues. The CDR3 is CASSVGRDSGNTIYF. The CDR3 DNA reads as TGTGCCAGCAGCGTAGGTCGGGACAGCGGAAACACCATATATTTT.

In DNA form, the CDR3 reads TGTGCCAGCAGCTCTCAAGCCGGTGCAACTAATGAAAAACTGTTTTTT. Its translation: CASSSQAGATNEKLFF. The chain joins TRBV7-3 to TRBJ1-4; the D is unclear. V was pared by 4 bases and J by 0 bases, with 12 bases between. CDR1 and CDR2 (germline): SGHTA, FQGTGA. CDR3 size: 16 residues.

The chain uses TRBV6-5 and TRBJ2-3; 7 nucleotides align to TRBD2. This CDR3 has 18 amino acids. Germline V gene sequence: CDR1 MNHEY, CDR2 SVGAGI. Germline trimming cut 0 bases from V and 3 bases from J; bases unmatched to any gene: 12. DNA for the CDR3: TGTGCCAGCAGTTACTCGATAATGGGCGGGAGTTGGACAGATACGCAGTATTTT. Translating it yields CASSYSIMGGSWTDTQYF.

The CDR3 loop is CASSVGLGNEQFF. The CDR3 nucleotides read TGCGCCAGCAGCGTTGGACTAGGGAATGAGCAGTTCTTC. V gene TRBV5-1 combines with J gene TRBJ2-1, with 7 bases that match TRBD2. The CDR3 is made up of 13 amino acids. V gave up 4 bases and J gave up 7 bases; unmatched junction bases: 5. The germline V gene has CDR1 SGHRS and CDR2 YFSETQ.

CDR3 in amino acids: CSATSGSGTPGELFF. In DNA, the CDR3 is TGCAGCGCGACTAGCGGGAGTGGTACTCCCGGGGAGCTGTTTTTT. The V gene is TRBV29-1, the J gene TRBJ2-2; the match to TRBD2 covers 12 bases. The junction had 9 bases not matched to a gene; V was cut back by 7 bases and J by 6 bases. Germline V gives CDR1 SQVTM, CDR2 ANQGSEA. This CDR3 spans 15 amino acids.

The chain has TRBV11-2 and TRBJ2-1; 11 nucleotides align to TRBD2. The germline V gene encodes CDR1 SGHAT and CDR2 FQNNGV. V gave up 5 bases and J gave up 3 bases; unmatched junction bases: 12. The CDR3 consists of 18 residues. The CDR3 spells CASSRLAGGPMGYNEQFF. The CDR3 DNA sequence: TGTGCCAGCAGCAGATTAGCGGGAGGGCCGATGGGCTACAATGAGCAGTTCTTC. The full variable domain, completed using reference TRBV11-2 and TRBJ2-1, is EAGVAQSPRYKIIEKRQSVAFWCNPISGHATLYWYQQILGQGPKLLIQFQNNGVVDDSQLPKDRFSAERLKGVDSTLKIQPAKLEDSAVYLCASSRLAGGPMGYNEQFFGPGTRLTVL.

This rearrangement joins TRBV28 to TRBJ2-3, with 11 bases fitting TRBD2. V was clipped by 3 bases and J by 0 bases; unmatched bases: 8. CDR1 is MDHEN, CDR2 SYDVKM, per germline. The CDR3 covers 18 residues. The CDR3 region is CASSFRTTSGGSTDTQYF. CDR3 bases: TGTGCCAGCAGTTTCCGGACCACTAGCGGGGGTAGCACAGATACGCAGTATTTT.

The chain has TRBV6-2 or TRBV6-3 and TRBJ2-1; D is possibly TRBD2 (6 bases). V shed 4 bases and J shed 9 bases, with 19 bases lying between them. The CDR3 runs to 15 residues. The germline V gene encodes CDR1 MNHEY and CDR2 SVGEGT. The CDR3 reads CASSFKGLERSEQFF. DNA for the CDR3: TGTGCCAGCAGTTTCAAGGGACTGGAGCGGAGTGAGCAGTTCTTC.

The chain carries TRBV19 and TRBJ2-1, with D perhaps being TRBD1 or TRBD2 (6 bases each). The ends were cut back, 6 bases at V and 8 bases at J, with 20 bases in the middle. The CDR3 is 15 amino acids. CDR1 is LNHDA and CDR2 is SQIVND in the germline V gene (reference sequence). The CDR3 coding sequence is TGTGCCAGTAGGACCGAGGGGGGATGGCTCCATGAGCAGTTCTTC. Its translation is CASRTEGGWLHEQFF.

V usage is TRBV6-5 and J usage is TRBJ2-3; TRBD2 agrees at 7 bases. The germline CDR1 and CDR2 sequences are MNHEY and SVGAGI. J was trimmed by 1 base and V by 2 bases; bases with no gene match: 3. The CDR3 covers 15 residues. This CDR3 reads CASSYRAGGTDTQYF. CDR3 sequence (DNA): TGTGCCAGCAGTTACCGGGCGGGAGGCACAGATACGCAGTATTTT.

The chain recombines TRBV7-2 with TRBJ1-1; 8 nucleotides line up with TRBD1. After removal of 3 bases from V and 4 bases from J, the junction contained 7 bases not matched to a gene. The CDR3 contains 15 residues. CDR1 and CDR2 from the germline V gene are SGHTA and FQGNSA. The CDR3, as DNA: TGTGCCAGCAGCTTTGACAGGGGAGCGATCACTGAAGCTTTCTTT. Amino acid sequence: CASSFDRGAITEAFF.

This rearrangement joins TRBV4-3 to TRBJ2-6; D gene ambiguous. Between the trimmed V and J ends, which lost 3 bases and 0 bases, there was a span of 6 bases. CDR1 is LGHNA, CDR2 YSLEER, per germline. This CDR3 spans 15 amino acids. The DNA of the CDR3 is TGCGCCAGCAGCCAGGGAAACTCTGGGGCCAACGTCCTGACTTTC. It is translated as CASSQGNSGANVLTF.

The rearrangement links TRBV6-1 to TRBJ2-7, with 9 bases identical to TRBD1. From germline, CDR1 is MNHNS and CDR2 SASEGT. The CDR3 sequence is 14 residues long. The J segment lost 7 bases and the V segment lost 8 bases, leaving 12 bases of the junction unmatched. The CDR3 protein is CASCTSQGAGEQYF. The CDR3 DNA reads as TGTGCCAGCTGTACTTCACAGGGGGCGGGGGAGCAGTACTTC.

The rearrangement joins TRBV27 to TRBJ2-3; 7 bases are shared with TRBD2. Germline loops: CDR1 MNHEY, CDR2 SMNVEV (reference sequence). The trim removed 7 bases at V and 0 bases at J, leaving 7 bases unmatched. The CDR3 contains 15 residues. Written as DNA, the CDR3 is TGTGCCAGCACCAAGCGGGACCCTAGCACAGATACGCAGTATTTT. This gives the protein CASTKRDPSTDTQYF.

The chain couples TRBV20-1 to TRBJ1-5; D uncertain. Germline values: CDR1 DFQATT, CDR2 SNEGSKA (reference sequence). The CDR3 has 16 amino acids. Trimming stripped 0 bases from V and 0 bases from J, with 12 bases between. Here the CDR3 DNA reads TGCAGTGCTAGAGATCGGCAGGATTATAGCAATCAGCCCCAGCATTTT. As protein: CSARDRQDYSNQPQHF.

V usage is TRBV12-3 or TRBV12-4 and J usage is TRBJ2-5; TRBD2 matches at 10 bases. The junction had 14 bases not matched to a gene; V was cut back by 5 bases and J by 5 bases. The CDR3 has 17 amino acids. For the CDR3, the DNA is TGTGCCAGCAGTCCGAGGACTAGCGGCCTTTTGAGGGAGACCCAGTACTTC. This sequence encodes CASSPRTSGLLRETQYF.

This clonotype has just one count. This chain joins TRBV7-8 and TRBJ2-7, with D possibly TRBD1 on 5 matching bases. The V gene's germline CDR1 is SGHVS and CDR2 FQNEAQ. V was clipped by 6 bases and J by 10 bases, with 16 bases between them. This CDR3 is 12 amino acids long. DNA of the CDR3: TGTGCCAGCAGTTCAGGGCCCCCCGATCAGTACTTC. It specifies CASSSGPPDQYF. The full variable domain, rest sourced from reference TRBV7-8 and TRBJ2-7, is GAGVSQSPRYKVAKRGQDVALRCDPISGHVSLFWYQQALGQGPEFLTYFQNEAQLDKSGLPSDRFFAERPEGSVSTLKIQRTQQEDSAVYLCASSSGPPDQYFGPGTRLTVT.

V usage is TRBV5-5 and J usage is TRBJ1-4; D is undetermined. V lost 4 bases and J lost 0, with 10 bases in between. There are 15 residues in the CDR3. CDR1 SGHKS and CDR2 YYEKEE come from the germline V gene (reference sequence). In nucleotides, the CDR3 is TGTGCCAGCAGCCCGGACTTTGCAACTAATGAAAAACTGTTTTTT. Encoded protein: CASSPDFATNEKLFF.

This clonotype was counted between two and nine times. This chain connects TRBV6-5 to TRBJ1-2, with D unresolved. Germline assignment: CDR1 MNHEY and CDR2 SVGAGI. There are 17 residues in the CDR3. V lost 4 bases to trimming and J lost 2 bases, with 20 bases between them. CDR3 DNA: TGTGCCAGCAGTTTTCAGCCGGGCTCCGTACAAAACTATGGCTACACCTTC. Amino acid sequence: CASSFQPGSVQNYGYTF.